A selection of T cell receptor beta chains follows, all from one sample in a study of regulatory T cells in long-lasting Graves disease. In TCRdb, the multiplex PCR reads were re-called with MiXCR into one record per CDR3 protein. This table has over 450,000 distinct CDR3 sequences, roughly 21% appearing once. This material consisted of peripheral blood mononuclear cells (PBMCs), taken when the disease was refractory, from a patient treated with antithyroid drugs. These receptors came from a female donor with Graves disease. Each CDR3 is given with its conserved first and last residue. The D gene is left open where the match is weak. Where a row states a size, it is once, few, many or the class of an expanded clone; other rows omit it.

V gene: TRBV28
clone size: few
D gene: -
J gene: TRBJ2-7
CDR3 protein: CASSSYDDYEQYF
CDR3 DNA: TGTGCCAGCAGTTCCTACGACGACTACGAGCAGTACTTC

V gene: TRBV28
clone size: many
D gene: -
J gene: TRBJ2-6
CDR3 protein: CASSLGGANVLTF
CDR3 DNA: TGTGCCAGCAGTTTAGGGGGGGCCAACGTCCTGACTTTC

V gene: TRBV11-1
clone size: few
D gene: -
J gene: TRBJ1-1
CDR3 protein: CASRWGPMSEAFF
CDR3 DNA: TGTGCCAGCAGGTGGGGACCGATGAGCGAAGCTTTCTTT

V gene: TRBV25-1
clone size: many
D gene: -
J gene: TRBJ2-7
CDR3 protein: CASSEWASSYEQYF
CDR3 DNA: TGTGCCAGCAGTGAATGGGCGTCCTCCTACGAGCAGTACTTC

V gene: TRBV15
clone size: -
D gene: -
J gene: TRBJ2-7
CDR3 protein: CATSRELGFYEQYF
CDR3 DNA: TGTGCCACCAGCAGAGAATTGGGTTTTTACGAGCAGTACTTC

V gene: TRBV20-1
clone size: -
D gene: -
J gene: TRBJ2-3
CDR3 protein: CSAKGTGDTQYF
CDR3 DNA: TGCAGTGCTAAGGGGACTGGAGATACGCAGTATTTT

V gene: TRBV29-1
clone size: -
D gene: TRBD1
J gene: TRBJ1-1
CDR3 protein: CSVVTGTNTEAFF
CDR3 DNA: TGCAGCGTTGTGACAGGGACGAACACTGAAGCTTTCTTT

V gene: TRBV28
clone size: -
D gene: TRBD1
J gene: TRBJ1-1
CDR3 protein: CASSYSGTGGRAFF
CDR3 DNA: TGTGCCAGCAGTTATTCCGGGACAGGGGGCCGAGCTTTCTTT

V gene: TRBV5-6
clone size: many
D gene: -
J gene: TRBJ1-2
CDR3 protein: CASSAYRVDSDGYTF
CDR3 DNA: TGTGCCAGCAGCGCCTACAGGGTGGATTCAGATGGCTACACCTTC

V gene: TRBV4-1
clone size: many
D gene: -
J gene: TRBJ1-1
CDR3 protein: CASSQVSGTEAFF
CDR3 DNA: TGCGCCAGCAGTCAAGTCTCTGGCACTGAAGCTTTCTTT

V gene: TRBV11-2
clone size: many
D gene: -
J gene: TRBJ1-6
CDR3 protein: CASSSATTPLHF
CDR3 DNA: TGTGCCAGCAGCTCTGCAACGACACCCCTCCACTTT

V gene: TRBV19
clone size: many
D gene: TRBD2
J gene: TRBJ2-5
CDR3 protein: CASSSTSGEETQYF
CDR3 DNA: TGTGCCAGTAGTTCGACTAGCGGGGAGGAGACCCAGTACTTC

V gene: TRBV24-1
clone size: -
D gene: -
J gene: TRBJ2-7
CDR3 protein: CATSEAATREQYF
CDR3 DNA: TGTGCCACCAGTGAGGCTGCGACCCGCGAGCAGTACTTC

V gene: TRBV9
clone size: -
D gene: -
J gene: TRBJ1-2
CDR3 protein: CASSVEHHPDYGYTF
CDR3 DNA: TGTGCCAGCAGCGTAGAACACCACCCCGACTATGGCTACACCTTC

V gene: TRBV5-1
clone size: few
D gene: TRBD2
J gene: TRBJ2-7
CDR3 protein: CASSSGLAGVLGSDEQYF
CDR3 DNA: TGCGCCAGCAGCTCAGGACTAGCGGGAGTTCTTGGTAGCGACGAGCAGTACTTC

V gene: TRBV7-2
clone size: -
D gene: -
J gene: TRBJ1-1
CDR3 protein: CASSLGGPRVTEAFF
CDR3 DNA: TGTGCCAGCAGCTTAGGCGGCCCGAGGGTCACTGAAGCTTTCTTT

V gene: TRBV4-1
clone size: -
D gene: TRBD1
J gene: TRBJ1-1
CDR3 protein: CASSARQGTNTEAFF
CDR3 DNA: TGCGCCAGCAGCGCCCGACAGGGGACGAACACTGAAGCTTTCTTT

V gene: TRBV2
clone size: many
D gene: TRBD1
J gene: TRBJ1-1
CDR3 protein: CATSRDRDTEAFF
CDR3 DNA: TGTGCCACGTCCCGGGACAGGGACACTGAAGCTTTCTTT

V gene: TRBV20-1
clone size: many
D gene: TRBD1
J gene: TRBJ2-7
CDR3 protein: CSATGTGTYEQYF
CDR3 DNA: TGCAGTGCTACCGGGACAGGGACCTACGAGCAGTACTTC

V gene: TRBV30
clone size: -
D gene: -
J gene: TRBJ2-7
CDR3 protein: CALTLRTKSSYEQYF
CDR3 DNA: TGTGCCTTAACACTAAGGACGAAGAGCTCCTACGAGCAGTACTTC

V gene: TRBV6-5
clone size: many
D gene: -
J gene: TRBJ1-5
CDR3 protein: CASSYSARGVSNQPQHF
CDR3 DNA: TGTGCCAGCAGTTACTCAGCGCGGGGCGTCAGCAATCAGCCCCAGCATTTT

V gene: TRBV28
clone size: few
D gene: -
J gene: TRBJ1-5
CDR3 protein: CATTGGGWAQPQHF
CDR3 DNA: TGTGCCACCACGGGGGGGGGATGGGCTCAGCCCCAGCATTTT

V gene: TRBV12-5
clone size: few
D gene: -
J gene: TRBJ2-5
CDR3 protein: CASGPTARQAGQETQYF
CDR3 DNA: TGTGCTAGTGGTCCCACCGCTCGACAGGCGGGACAAGAGACCCAGTACTTC

V gene: TRBV7-9
clone size: few
D gene: -
J gene: TRBJ1-1
CDR3 protein: CASRPLGNTEAFF
CDR3 DNA: TGTGCCAGCAGACCCCTAGGGAACACTGAAGCTTTCTTT

V gene: TRBV15
clone size: many
D gene: -
J gene: TRBJ2-5
CDR3 protein: CATSRNRDWGYQETQYF
CDR3 DNA: TGTGCCACCAGCAGGAACCGGGACTGGGGGTACCAAGAGACCCAGTACTTC

V gene: TRBV10-3
clone size: -
D gene: -
J gene: TRBJ2-7
CDR3 protein: CAISEPTEPREQYF
CDR3 DNA: TGTGCCATCAGTGAGCCGACAGAGCCCCGCGAGCAGTACTTC

V gene: TRBV19
clone size: few
D gene: TRBD1
J gene: TRBJ1-3
CDR3 protein: CASSSRSGQAKISGNTIYF
CDR3 DNA: TGTGCCAGTAGCAGCCGCTCGGGACAGGCAAAAATCTCTGGAAACACCATATATTTT

V gene: TRBV10-3
clone size: few
D gene: -
J gene: TRBJ2-7
CDR3 protein: CATRRETYEQYF
CDR3 DNA: TGTGCCACCCGGCGGGAAACCTACGAGCAGTACTTC

V gene: TRBV24-1
clone size: -
D gene: TRBD2
J gene: TRBJ2-3
CDR3 protein: CATSDFASGRHTDTQYF
CDR3 DNA: TGTGCCACCAGTGATTTCGCTAGCGGGAGGCACACAGATACGCAGTATTTT

V gene: TRBV14
clone size: -
D gene: -
J gene: TRBJ1-1
CDR3 protein: CASSRATAGAEAFF
CDR3 DNA: TGTGCCAGCAGCCGCGCGACGGCCGGGGCCGAAGCTTTCTTT

V gene: TRBV30
clone size: many
D gene: -
J gene: TRBJ2-5
CDR3 protein: CAASRGFGTQYF
CDR3 DNA: TGTGCCGCTTCGAGGGGTTTCGGGACCCAGTACTTC

V gene: TRBV7-2
clone size: few
D gene: -
J gene: TRBJ1-3
CDR3 protein: CASSRRQGAGNTIYF
CDR3 DNA: TGTGCCAGCAGCCGACGGCAGGGAGCTGGAAACACCATATATTTT

V gene: TRBV4-1
clone size: -
D gene: -
J gene: TRBJ2-7
CDR3 protein: CASSLNRDPSYEQYF
CDR3 DNA: TGCGCCAGCAGCCTCAACAGGGACCCCTCCTACGAGCAGTACTTC

V gene: TRBV28
clone size: many
D gene: -
J gene: TRBJ1-4
CDR3 protein: CASSLQGGEKLFF
CDR3 DNA: TGTGCCAGCAGTTTACAGGGCGGCGAAAAACTGTTTTTT

V gene: TRBV28
clone size: -
D gene: TRBD2
J gene: TRBJ2-1
CDR3 protein: CASSLGGRVHYNEQFF
CDR3 DNA: TGTGCCAGCAGTTTGGGCGGGAGGGTCCATTACAATGAGCAGTTCTTC

V gene: TRBV12-3/TRBV12-4
clone size: few
D gene: -
J gene: TRBJ2-2
CDR3 protein: CASSVTGVAAPGNTGELFF
CDR3 DNA: TGTGCCAGCAGTGTTACTGGGGTAGCGGCCCCTGGAAACACCGGGGAGCTGTTTTTT

V gene: TRBV6-1
clone size: many
D gene: -
J gene: TRBJ1-1
CDR3 protein: CASRTRTREEAFF
CDR3 DNA: TGTGCCAGCAGAACTCGGACCCGGGAGGAAGCTTTCTTT

V gene: TRBV6-1
clone size: few
D gene: -
J gene: TRBJ2-2
CDR3 protein: CASSRLVSVNTGELFF
CDR3 DNA: TGTGCCAGCAGCAGATTAGTGTCGGTGAACACCGGGGAGCTGTTTTTT

V gene: TRBV30
clone size: -
D gene: -
J gene: TRBJ2-4
CDR3 protein: CAWSQEKGAKNIQYF
CDR3 DNA: TGTGCCTGGAGCCAAGAAAAAGGAGCCAAAAACATTCAGTACTTC

V gene: TRBV30
clone size: -
D gene: TRBD2
J gene: TRBJ2-5
CDR3 protein: CAWAGPAGGKQETQYF
CDR3 DNA: TGTGCCTGGGCCGGACCAGCGGGGGGGAAGCAAGAGACCCAGTACTTC

V gene: TRBV5-1
clone size: few
D gene: -
J gene: TRBJ1-3
CDR3 protein: CASSFGSSGNTIYF
CDR3 DNA: TGCGCCAGCAGCTTCGGAAGCTCTGGAAACACCATATATTTT

V gene: TRBV29-1
clone size: many
D gene: -
J gene: TRBJ1-1
CDR3 protein: CSAGTTTEAFF
CDR3 DNA: TGCAGCGCCGGGACGACCACTGAAGCTTTCTTT

V gene: TRBV6-1
clone size: -
D gene: -
J gene: TRBJ1-6
CDR3 protein: CASSDGQFNSPLHF
CDR3 DNA: TGTGCCAGCAGCGACGGGCAGTTTAATTCACCCCTCCACTTT

V gene: TRBV27
clone size: -
D gene: TRBD1
J gene: TRBJ2-2
CDR3 protein: CASSTWTGGNTGELFF
CDR3 DNA: TGTGCCAGCAGTACTTGGACAGGGGGGAACACCGGGGAGCTGTTTTTT

V gene: TRBV3-1
clone size: -
D gene: -
J gene: TRBJ2-3
CDR3 protein: CASSPTSTPDTQYF
CDR3 DNA: TGTGCCAGCAGCCCGACTTCGACCCCGGATACGCAGTATTTT

V gene: TRBV28
clone size: many
D gene: TRBD1
J gene: TRBJ1-6
CDR3 protein: CASTPPGQGNSPLHF
CDR3 DNA: TGTGCCAGCACCCCCCCGGGACAGGGGAATTCACCCCTCCACTTT

V gene: TRBV6-1
clone size: -
D gene: TRBD1
J gene: TRBJ2-2
CDR3 protein: CASQIKSGTGPTGELFF
CDR3 DNA: TGTGCCAGCCAAATTAAATCCGGGACAGGGCCCACCGGGGAGCTGTTTTTT

V gene: TRBV11-2
clone size: -
D gene: -
J gene: TRBJ1-4
CDR3 protein: CASSSNLPNEKLFF
CDR3 DNA: TGTGCCAGCAGCTCAAATCTCCCTAATGAAAAACTGTTTTTT